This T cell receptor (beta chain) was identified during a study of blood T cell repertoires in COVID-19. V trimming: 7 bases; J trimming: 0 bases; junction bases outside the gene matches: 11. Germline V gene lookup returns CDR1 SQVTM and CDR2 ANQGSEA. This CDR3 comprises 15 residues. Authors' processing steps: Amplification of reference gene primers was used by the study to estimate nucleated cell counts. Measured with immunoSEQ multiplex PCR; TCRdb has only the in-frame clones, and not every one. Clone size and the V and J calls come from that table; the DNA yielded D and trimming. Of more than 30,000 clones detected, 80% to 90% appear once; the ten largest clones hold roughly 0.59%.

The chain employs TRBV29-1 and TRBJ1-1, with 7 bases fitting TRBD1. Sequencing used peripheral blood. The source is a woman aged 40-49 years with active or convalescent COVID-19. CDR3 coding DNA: TGCAGCGGCACTGCCGGGACAGTCATGAACACTGAAGCTTTCTTT. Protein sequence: CSGTAGTVMNTEAFF.